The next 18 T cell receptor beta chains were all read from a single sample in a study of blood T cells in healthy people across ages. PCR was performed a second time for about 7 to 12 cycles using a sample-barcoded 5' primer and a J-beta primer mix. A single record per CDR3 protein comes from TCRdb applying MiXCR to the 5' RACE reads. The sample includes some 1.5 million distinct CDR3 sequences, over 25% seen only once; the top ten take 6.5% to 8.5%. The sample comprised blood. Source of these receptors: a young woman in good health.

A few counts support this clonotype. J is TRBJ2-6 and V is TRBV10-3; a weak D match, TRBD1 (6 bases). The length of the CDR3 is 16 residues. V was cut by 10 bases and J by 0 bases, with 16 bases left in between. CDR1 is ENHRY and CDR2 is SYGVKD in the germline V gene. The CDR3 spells CATNRDTLSGANVLTF. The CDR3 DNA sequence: TGTGCCACTAACCGGGACACCCTCTCTGGGGCCAACGTCCTGACTTTC.

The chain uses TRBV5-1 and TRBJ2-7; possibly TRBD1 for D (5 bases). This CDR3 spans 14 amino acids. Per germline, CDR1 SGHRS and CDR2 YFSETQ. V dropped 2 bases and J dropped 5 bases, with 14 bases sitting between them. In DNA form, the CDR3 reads TGCGCCAGCAGCTTATCAGGGCAGTGGAACGAGCAGTACTTC. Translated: CASSLSGQWNEQYF.

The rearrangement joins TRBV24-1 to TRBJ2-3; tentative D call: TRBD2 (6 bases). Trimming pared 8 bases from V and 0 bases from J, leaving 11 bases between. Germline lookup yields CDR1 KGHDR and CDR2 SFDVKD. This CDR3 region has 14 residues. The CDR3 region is CATKGGGSTDTQYF. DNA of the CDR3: TGTGCCACCAAAGGTGGGGGGAGCACAGATACGCAGTATTTT.

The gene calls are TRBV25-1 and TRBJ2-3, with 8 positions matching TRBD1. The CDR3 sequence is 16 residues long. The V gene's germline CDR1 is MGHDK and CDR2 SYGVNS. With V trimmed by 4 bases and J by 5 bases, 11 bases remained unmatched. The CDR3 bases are TGTGCCAGCAGTGCCTATCACGGGACAGGCCAAGATACGCAGTATTTT. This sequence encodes CASSAYHGTGQDTQYF. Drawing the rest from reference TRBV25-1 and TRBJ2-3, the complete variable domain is EADIYQTPRYLVIGTGKKITLECSQTMGHDKMYWYQQDPGMELHLIHYSYGVNSTEKGDLSSESTVSRIRTEHFPLTLESARPSHTSQYLCASSAYHGTGQDTQYFGPGTRLTVL.

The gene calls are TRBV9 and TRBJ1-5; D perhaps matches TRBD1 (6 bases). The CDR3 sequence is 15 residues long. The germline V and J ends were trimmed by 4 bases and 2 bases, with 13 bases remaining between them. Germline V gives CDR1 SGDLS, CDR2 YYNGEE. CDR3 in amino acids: CASSSTRTGNQPQHF. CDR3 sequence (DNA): TGTGCCAGCAGCTCGACCAGGACAGGCAATCAGCCCCAGCATTTT.

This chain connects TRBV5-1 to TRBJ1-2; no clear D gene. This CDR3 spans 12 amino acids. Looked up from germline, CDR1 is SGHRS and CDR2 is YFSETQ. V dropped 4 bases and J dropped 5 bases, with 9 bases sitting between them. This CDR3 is CASSPEQYGYTF. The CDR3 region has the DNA TGCGCCAGCAGCCCGGAACAATATGGCTACACCTTC.

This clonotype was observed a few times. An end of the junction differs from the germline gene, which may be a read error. CDR3 DNA: TGTGCCAGCAGATCCATAGGGACAGGATTCTATGTCTACACCTTC. Amino acids: CASRSIGTGFYVYTF. V and J are TRBV6-5 and TRBJ1-2, with TRBD1 matching over 8 bases. Germline V lookup: CDR1 MNHEY, CDR2 SVGAGI. The CDR3 contains 15 residues.

The CDR3, as DNA: TGTGCCAGCAGTCCCTCGGTGGGGAGCTCCTACAATGAGCAGTTCTTC. The encoded protein is CASSPSVGSSYNEQFF. This chain uses TRBV2 with TRBJ2-1, with a weak D call TRBD2 (5 bases). From germline, CDR1 is SNHLY and CDR2 FYNNEI. V lost 5 bases and J lost 0, with 14 bases in between. The CDR3 totals 16 residues.

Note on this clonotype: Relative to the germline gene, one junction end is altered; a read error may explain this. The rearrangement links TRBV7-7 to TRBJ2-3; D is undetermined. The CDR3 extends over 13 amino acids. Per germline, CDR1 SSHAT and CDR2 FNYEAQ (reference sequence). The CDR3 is CAGSLNPQNTQYF. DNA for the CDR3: TGTGCCGGCAGCTTAAATCCACAGAATACGCAGTATTTT.

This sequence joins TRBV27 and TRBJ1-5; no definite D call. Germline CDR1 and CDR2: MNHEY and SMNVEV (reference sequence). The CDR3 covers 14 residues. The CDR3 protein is CAGHLPLANQPQHF. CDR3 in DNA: TGTGCAGGCCACCTTCCCCTTGCAAATCAGCCCCAGCATTTT.

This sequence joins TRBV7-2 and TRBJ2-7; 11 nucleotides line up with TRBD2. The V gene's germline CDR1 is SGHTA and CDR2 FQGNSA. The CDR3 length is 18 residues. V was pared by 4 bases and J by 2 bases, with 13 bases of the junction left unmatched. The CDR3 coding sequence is TGTGCCAGCAGCTCCCTCCCCAGTACTAGCGGGGGCCCCTACGAGCAGTACTTC. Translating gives CASSSLPSTSGGPYEQYF.

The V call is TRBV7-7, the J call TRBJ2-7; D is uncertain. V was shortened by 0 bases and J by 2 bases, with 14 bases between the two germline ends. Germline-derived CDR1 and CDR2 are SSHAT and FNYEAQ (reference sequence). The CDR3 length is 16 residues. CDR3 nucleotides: TGTGCCAGCAGCTTAGCGTTGGCAGAACACACCTACGAGCAGTACTTC. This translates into CASSLALAEHTYEQYF.

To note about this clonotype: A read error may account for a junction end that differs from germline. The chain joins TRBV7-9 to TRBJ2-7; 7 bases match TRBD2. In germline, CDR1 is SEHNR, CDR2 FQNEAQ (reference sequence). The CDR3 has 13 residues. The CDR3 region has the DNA TGTGCCGGCAGTCAGGGAGGGGAAAACGAGCAGTACTTC. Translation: CAGSQGGENEQYF. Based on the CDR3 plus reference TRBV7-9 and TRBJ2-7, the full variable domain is DTGVSQNPRHKITKRGQNVTFRCDPISEHNRLYWYRQTLGQGPEFLTYFQNEAQLEKSRLLSDRFSAERPKGSFSTLEIQRTEQGDSAMYLCAGSQGGENEQYFGPGTRLTVT.

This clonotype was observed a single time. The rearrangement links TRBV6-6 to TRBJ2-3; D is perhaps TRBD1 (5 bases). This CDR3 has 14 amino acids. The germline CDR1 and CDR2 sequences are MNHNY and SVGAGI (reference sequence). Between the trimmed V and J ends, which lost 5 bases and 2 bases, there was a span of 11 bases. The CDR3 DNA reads TGTGCCAGCAGTCCCCAGGGAAACACAGATACGCAGTATTTT. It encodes CASSPQGNTDTQYF.

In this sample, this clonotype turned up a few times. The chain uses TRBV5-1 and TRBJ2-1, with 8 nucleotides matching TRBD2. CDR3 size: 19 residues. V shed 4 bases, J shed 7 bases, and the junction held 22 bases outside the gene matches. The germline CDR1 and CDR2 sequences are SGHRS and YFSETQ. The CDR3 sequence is CASSERGGASGGPDNEQFF. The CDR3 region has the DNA TGCGCCAGCAGCGAACGAGGGGGGGCTTCGGGAGGGCCGGATAATGAGCAGTTCTTC.

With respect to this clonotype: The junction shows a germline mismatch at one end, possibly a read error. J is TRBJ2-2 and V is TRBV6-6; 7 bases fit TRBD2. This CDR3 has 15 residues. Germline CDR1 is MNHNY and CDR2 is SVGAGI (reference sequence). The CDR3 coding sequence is TGTGCCAGCAATTACTCACGCGGGAGCTGCGGGGAGCTGTTTTTT. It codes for CASNYSRGSCGELFF.

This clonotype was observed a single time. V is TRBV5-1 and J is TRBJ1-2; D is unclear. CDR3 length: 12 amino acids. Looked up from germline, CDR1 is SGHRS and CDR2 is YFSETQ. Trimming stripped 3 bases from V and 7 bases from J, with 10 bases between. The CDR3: CASSSGFSGYTF. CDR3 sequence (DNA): TGCGCCAGCAGCTCGGGCTTTTCTGGCTACACCTTC.

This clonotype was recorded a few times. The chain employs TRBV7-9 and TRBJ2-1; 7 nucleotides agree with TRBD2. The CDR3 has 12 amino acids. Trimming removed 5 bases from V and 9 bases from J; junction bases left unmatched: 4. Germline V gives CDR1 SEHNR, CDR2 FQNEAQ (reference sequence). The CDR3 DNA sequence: TGTGCCAGCAGCGCGACTAGCTTTGAGCAGTTCTTC. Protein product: CASSATSFEQFF. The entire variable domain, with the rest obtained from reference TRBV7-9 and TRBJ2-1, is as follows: DTGVSQNPRHKITKRGQNVTFRCDPISEHNRLYWYRQTLGQGPEFLTYFQNEAQLEKSRLLSDRFSAERPKGSFSTLEIQRTEQGDSAMYLCASSATSFEQFFGPGTRLTVL.